Following are 5 T cell receptor beta chains from one sample sequenced in a study of T-cell memory formation after mild COVID-19. From the 5' RACE reads, TCRdb called clonotypes with MiXCR, one entry per CDR3 protein. The profile shows approximately 570,000 distinct CDR3 sequences, about 20% of them singletons. The sample consisted of PBMCs or a T cell subset sorted from them (not recorded which). The source of these receptors is an adult woman who had mild COVID-19 (a few samples of this study predate the infection). Cell type and time point are not known.

This clonotype has only a few counts. The V and J genes are TRBV4-1 and TRBJ1-2; D gene unclear. V dropped 4 bases and J dropped 12 bases, with 21 bases sitting between them. Germline V CDR1 and CDR2: MGHRA, YSYEKL. The CDR3 spans 14 residues. CDR3 amino acids: CASSRLVTTITDTF. The CDR3 nucleotides are TGCGCCAGCAGCCGCTTAGTGACGACGATCACCGACACCTTC.

The rearrangement uses TRBV6-5 and TRBJ2-7; perhaps D is TRBD1 or TRBD2 (7 bases each). The CDR3 runs 15 residues. V gave up 0 bases and J gave up 4 bases, with 13 bases separating them. Germline CDR1 reads MNHEY; CDR2 reads SVGAGI. The CDR3 here is CASSYSAGGGYEQYF. In nucleotides, the CDR3 is TGTGCCAGCAGTTACTCTGCAGGGGGGGGATACGAGCAGTACTTC.

This chain uses TRBV6-2 or TRBV6-3 with TRBJ1-5, with D possibly being TRBD1 (5 bases). Germline assignment: CDR1 MNHEY and CDR2 SVGEGT. Trimming shortened V by 2 bases and J by 1 base, and 18 bases separated the two germline ends. There are 18 residues in the CDR3. The CDR3 DNA is TGTGCCAGCAGTTACCGGCCAAGATCGGGGGGGAGCAATCAGCCCCAGCATTTT. Translating gives CASSYRPRSGGSNQPQHF.

The CDR3 protein is CSATETVNTEAFF. The CDR3 DNA sequence: TGCAGTGCTACTGAGACCGTGAACACTGAAGCTTTCTTT. J is TRBJ1-1 and V is TRBV20-1, with no clear D. The germline CDR1 and CDR2 sequences are DFQATT and SNEGSKA (reference sequence). This CDR3 comprises 13 residues. Trimming took 4 bases from V and 0 from J, leaving 9 bases between them.

This clonotype was seen only a few times. The CDR3 here is CASSQDLRQPQHF. The CDR3 DNA follows: TGTGCCAGCAGCCAAGATCTCCGTCAGCCCCAGCATTTT. The V and J genes are TRBV3-1 and TRBJ1-5; D ambiguous. The CDR3 sequence is 13 residues long. Looked up from germline, CDR1 is LGHDT and CDR2 is YNNKEL (reference sequence). The germline V and J ends were trimmed by 0 bases and 6 bases, with 6 bases remaining between them.